This T cell receptor beta chain was identified during a study of blood T cells in healthy people across ages. Concerning this clonotype: The target antigen is unknown.

The CDR3 is 15 amino acids. Trimming removed 7 bases at V and 0 bases at J, with 14 bases between. Germline V gene data show CDR1 as MDHEN and CDR2 as SYDVKM. A second PCR of roughly 6 to 12 cycles used a sample-barcoded 5' primer and a J-beta primer mix. TCRdb ran MiXCR on the 5' RACE reads and lists one entry per CDR3 protein. The repertoire holds 550,000 to 650,000 distinct CDR3 sequences, with roughly a quarter as singletons. Findings of the study overall: PBMCs were not sorted, which prevented a conclusive comparison of naive versus antigen-experienced cells. The recorded TCR beta diversity per million T cells decreased in a roughly linear manner with age.

The sample also formed part of further work on T cells of mothers and their children.

This receptor was taken from a boy between 2 and 15 years old in good health. This chain links TRBV28 with TRBJ2-3; possibly TRBD2 for D (6 bases). The sample taken for sequencing was blood. CDR3 sequence reads: CASTPIGGSTDTQYF. The CDR3, as DNA: TGTGCCAGCACCCCAATCGGGGGTAGCACAGATACGCAGTATTTT. The full variable domain, rest sourced from reference TRBV28 and TRBJ2-3, is DVKVTQSSRYLVKRTGEKVFLECVQDMDHENMFWYRQDPGLGLRLIYFSYDVKMKEKGDIPEGYSVSREKKERFSLILESASTNQTSMYLCASTPIGGSTDTQYFGPGTRLTVL.